The entry that follows covers one T cell receptor (beta chain) sequence. Its antigen is not identified. The CDR3 runs to 15 residues. V lost 6 bases and J 0 bases, leaving 15 bases between the germline ends. CDR1 and CDR2 from the germline V gene are SGHAT and FQNNGV. Researchers divided each subset's genomic DNA evenly across several immunoSEQ plates. Replicate sorted-subset PCRs were loaded with around 200 ng DNA, 30,000 to 35,000 T cell genomes. Profiling relied on immunoSEQ multiplex PCR, and the TCRdb table lists in-frame clones only, not all of them. The sample has around 600,000 clones; approximately 95% are singletons. This sample was taken from a study of shared clonotypes between healthy human individuals. Study-level information: Those who served as donors were a couple of women and a few men between the ages of 18 and 49. Whole-study results and caveats: In a few donors, around 5% of naive CD4 clonotypes appeared in common.

Positive CCR7 selection of CD45RO-negative cells yielded the naive CD8 cells, and terminally differentiated effector memory CD45RA+ cells were excluded. Material: naive CD8+ T cells sorted from blood. This TCR derives from a woman under 40 in good health. The chain links TRBV11-2 to TRBJ2-7, with D perhaps matching TRBD1 or TRBD2 (5 bases each). Here the CDR3 DNA reads TGTGCCAGCAGGTCCCGGGGCCAGGACTCCTACGAGCAGTACTTC. This gives the protein CASRSRGQDSYEQYF.